This TCR beta chain derives from a study of control samples from healthy donors and cancer patients. Germline values: CDR1 LGHDT, CDR2 YNNKEL (reference sequence). This CDR3 has 15 amino acids. V gave up 3 bases and J gave up 7 bases, with 13 bases separating them. Only in-frame clones appear in the TCRdb table, and some are missing; sequencing was by immunoSEQ multiplex PCR. The table has around 180,000 clones, about 90% seen once. Sequenced sample: blood. The TCR comes from a woman in her thirties or forties in good health. V and J are TRBV3-1 (or the pseudogene TRBV3-2) and TRBJ1-6, with D possibly being TRBD1 (5 bases). The CDR3 DNA follows: TGTGCCAGCAGCCATAGACAGCTGGGGAATTCACCCCTCCACTTT. Its protein is CASSHRQLGNSPLHF.